This paragraph reports one T cell receptor beta chain. Its cognate antigen is unknown. This sample was included in a study of shared clonotypes between healthy human individuals. Overall study findings and caveats: Relative to their counterparts shared across all four donors, non-shared clonotypes exhibited diminished generation probabilities. The small donor group covered limited genetic and exposure diversity. Clonotype sharing among the donors was expected to vary with sequencing depth.

As processed by the authors: Without quality scores, immunoSEQ junctional reads could not be filtered like full-length reads. TCRdb's table, derived via immunoSEQ multiplex PCR, lists solely in-frame clones and lacks some. V and J calls and clone size come straight from that table; D and trimming were deduced from the DNA. This repertoire shows 500,000 to 550,000 clones, 90% to 97% found once; its top ten account for about 0.067%. This CDR3 is 15 amino acids long. V lost 2 bases to trimming and J lost 3 bases, with 14 bases between them. The germline V gene encodes CDR1 SGHRS and CDR2 YFSETQ. The sample taken for sequencing was naive CD4+ T cells sorted from blood. As to subset: CD45RA+ positively selected. The chain uses TRBV5-1 and TRBJ2-5; D is undetermined. This sequence originates from a woman in her twenties or thirties in good health. The CDR3 spells CASSFADMSKETQYF. The CDR3 bases are TGCGCCAGCAGCTTTGCAGATATGAGTAAAGAGACCCAGTACTTC. The entire variable domain, with the rest obtained from reference TRBV5-1 and TRBJ2-5, is as follows: KAGVTQTPRYLIKTRGQQVTLSCSPISGHRSVSWYQQTPGQGLQFLFEYFSETQRNKGNFPGRFSGRQFSNSRSEMNVSTLELGDSALYLCASSFADMSKETQYFGPGTRLLVL.